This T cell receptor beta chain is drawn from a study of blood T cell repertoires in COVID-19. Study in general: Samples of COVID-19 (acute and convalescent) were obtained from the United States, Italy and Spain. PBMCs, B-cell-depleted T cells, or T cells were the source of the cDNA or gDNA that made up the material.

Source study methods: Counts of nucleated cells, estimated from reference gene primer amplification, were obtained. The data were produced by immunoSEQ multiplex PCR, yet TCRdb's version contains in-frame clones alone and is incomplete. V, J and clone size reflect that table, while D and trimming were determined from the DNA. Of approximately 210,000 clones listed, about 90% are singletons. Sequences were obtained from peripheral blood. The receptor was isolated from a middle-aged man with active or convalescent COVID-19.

CDR3 region: CASSEGDRGQYSPLHF. CDR3 sequence (DNA): TGTGCCAGCAGCGAAGGAGACAGGGGGCAATATTCACCCCTCCACTTT. The chain has TRBV5-4 and TRBJ1-6; TRBD1 agrees at 10 bases. Trimming cost V 4 bases and J 8 bases; bases outside gene matches: 9. The CDR3 length is 16 residues. Germline CDR1 reads SGHNT; CDR2 reads YYREEE (reference sequence).